Listed below are T cell receptor beta chains from one sample, sequenced in a study of cytotoxic CD8 clonotypes in ibrutinib-treated CLL. The protocol was immunoSEQ multiplex PCR, while the TCRdb copy is restricted to in-frame clones and leaves out a portion. In the table there are roughly 180,000 clones, approximately 80% of which are singletons. The sequencing used PBMCs, collected after 24 months of ibrutinib treatment. All receptors come from a human donor with chronic lymphocytic leukemia. Both conserved end residues are trimmed from each CDR3.

TRBV5-1	TRBJ1-2	ASSLTPGQGLSNYGYT
TRBV7-9	TRBJ2-7	ASSSDERDEQY
TRBV6-5	TRBJ1-5	ASSPQGNQPQH
TRBV7-2	TRBJ1-2	ASSLGGENYGYT
TRBV2	TRBJ1-1	ASSVLEADKAF
TRBV28	TRBJ2-2	ASFGRVGTGELF
TRBV11-1	TRBJ1-1	ASSRFSGEAF
TRBV9	TRBJ2-2	ASSARGGALTGELF
TRBV9	TRBJ2-7	ASSEHQTGSEQY
TRBV2	TRBJ2-7	ASRSGGAGQY
TRBV6-5	TRBJ2-3	ASSLVITDTQY
TRBV18	TRBJ1-5	ASSQVQEGQPQH
TRBV29-1	TRBJ1-2	SVLGDSLYGYT
TRBV10-3	TRBJ2-2	AIMQGTGELF
TRBV19	TRBJ1-2	ASSTPVYGYT
TRBV9	TRBJ1-4	ASSVAGGGEKLF
TRBV25-1	TRBJ2-6	ASSESNSGANVLT
TRBV2	TRBJ1-6	ASSEWGPSYSYNSPLH
TRBV4-2	TRBJ2-1	ASSQDSPLGYYNEQF
TRBV2	TRBJ1-5	ASSYRVEGNQPQH
TRBV7-2	TRBJ2-1	ASSLDGTSNEQF
TRBV5-1	TRBJ1-1	ASSLALRDTEAF
TRBV4-1	TRBJ1-2	ASSQDIGTTPDYGYT
TRBV30	TRBJ2-3	AWRITGGPDTQY
TRBV9	TRBJ2-5	ASSREWGLGETQY
TRBV10-3	TRBJ1-4	AISRGGTNEKLF
TRBV9	TRBJ2-3	ASSLNFGVADTQY
TRBV6-5	TRBJ1-2	ASSYVGSEHGYT
TRBV6-5	TRBJ2-7	ASSYDSRVGNEQY
TRBV5-1	TRBJ2-7	ASSRGLAGKTGYEQY
TRBV7-2	TRBJ2-7	ASSRSYEQY
TRBV18	TRBJ1-5	ASSLGQGGNQPQH
TRBV9	TRBJ1-4	ASSRRTDTTNEKLF
TRBV4-3	TRBJ2-3	ASSQKIGLAGTDTQY
TRBV11-2	TRBJ2-3	ASSPGGSSDTQY
TRBV30	TRBJ2-7	AWRKGTIYEQY
TRBV19	TRBJ2-1	ASTDRYNEQF
TRBV28	TRBJ2-5	ASSLVAPGGETQY
TRBV4-3	TRBJ2-5	ASSQGRADEETQY